Sequencing of this TCR beta chain was carried out in a study of blood T cell repertoires in COVID-19 (dated by TCRdb to 2018 to 2021). General notes on the study: The collaborator samples originated in the United States, Italy and Spain and spanned the acute and convalescent phases of COVID-19. The samples were drawn from the first 160 participants of the ongoing ImmuneRACE study and from 1,200 or so subjects provided by 6 global collaborators. The prospective study material was composed of cDNA or gDNA derived from T cells, B-cell-depleted T cells, or PBMCs. The sample metadata nearly always contained a de-identified subject ID, COVID-19 status, age in years and sex. The repertoires were released in a freely available public database intended as a resource for research on the immune response to SARS-CoV-2. Deeply sampled blood TCRbeta repertoires from subjects exposed to, actively infected with, or recovered from COVID-19 were included in the dataset. Where available, HLA class I and class II types were obtained from metadata supplied by the sample provider rather than from assay-based typing. Broad study findings and their caveats: The amount of clinical and demographic metadata varied by source and participant and was provided uncurated.

With respect to this clone: Its antigen has not been determined. Base qualities are not provided; no much larger clone lies one nucleotide away.

From its cysteine to its phenylalanine, the CDR3 spans 17 amino acids. The DNA shown is the 51-base CDR3, in frame from base 1. Relative to germline, V is missing 6 bases and J is missing 1 base, with 9 bases of the junction outside any gene match. Via the germline V gene (reference sequence), CDR1 is SGHKS and CDR2 YYEKEE. One collaborating source in Seattle enrolled patients while the patients were actively infected and followed the patients over time throughout the course of disease. Each collaborating institution followed its own protocols to collect whole blood in K2EDTA tubes. For TCRbeta analysis, collaborator samples were shipped as frozen whole blood, as isolated PBMCs, or as DNA extracted from either sample type. The immunoSEQ Assay, a bias-controlled multiplex PCR, was used to amplify TCRbeta CDR3 regions from genomic DNA. The authors' analysis ran thus. Within the assay, amplification of reference gene primers was used to estimate how many nucleated cells each sample contained. To quantify the absolute abundance of each unique TCRbeta CDR3 rearrangement, sequence reads were collapsed and filtered. For each sample, productive Simpson clonality was calculated by taking the square root of Simpson's diversity index across productive rearrangements. The clones in this table, taken by TCRdb from immuneACCESS, are in-frame only. Not every clone is retained; where verified, under half of the shortfall comes from an unresolved V gene, and the cause of the rest is unknown. The DNA was the basis for D and trimming; V, J and clone size are from that table. Present in this sample are about 200,000 clones, 70% to 90% of which were seen just once. The ten largest make up about 9.4% of the sample.

Sequencing was performed on peripheral blood. Recombination connected TRBV5-5 to TRBJ2-1, with 11 bases matching TRBD2. This TCR was recovered from a woman aged 45-65 years with COVID-19, enrolled during active disease. The CDR3: CASTVASGGRSYNEQFF. In nucleotide form, the sequence is TGTGCCAGCACAGTGGCTAGCGGGGGGAGGTCCTACAATGAGCAGTTCTTC.